This T cell receptor (beta chain) was sequenced during a study of radiotherapy plus CTLA-4 blockade in lung cancer (dated by TCRdb to 2016 to 2018). About the investigation overall: Objective responses occurred in roughly 20% of enrolled patients, and around 29% achieved disease control. Beyond this particular receptor, the publication reports: TCR clones derived from tumors expanded in peripheral blood after treatment with radiotherapy and ipilimumab. The strongest predictors of response, as reported, were early dynamic changes in blood T cell clones along with a rise in serum interferon-beta after radiation.

Libraries were prepared through the immunoSEQ multiplex PCR assay. Drawn from immuneACCESS, this table holds only the in-frame rearrangements with V and J called that TCRdb kept. Clones are partly lost; checked studies trace under half to an unresolved V gene and leave the rest unexplained. The sample table lists over 50,000 clones, roughly three quarters of them with a count of one. About 2.9% of the sample goes to the ten largest clones. The study evaluated CTLA-4 blockade (ipilimumab) given together with focal radiation therapy in patients who had chemo-refractory metastatic non-small-cell lung cancer. The germline V gene encodes CDR1 SGHRS and CDR2 YFSETQ. The CDR3, from cysteine to phenylalanine, totals 17 residues. Just CDR3 DNA is preserved here, 51 bases in frame from base 1. For this chain, trimming is 2 bases at the V end and 4 bases at the J end, and the number of junction bases without a gene match is 13.

Details on this clone: The target of this receptor is not known. The record has no base qualities; no much larger clone is one base away.

The clonotype comes from a human donor with non-small cell lung cancer who had a partial response to radiotherapy plus ipilimumab. Source: peripheral blood, taken from a patient treated with radiotherapy plus ipilimumab. The rearrangement combines TRBV5-1 with TRBJ1-1, with TRBD1 matching 8 junction bases. The DNA is TGCGCCAGCAGCTTATCCGGGACAGGTCTCCGAGGCACTGAAGCTTTCTTT. Its translation reads: CASSLSGTGLRGTEAFF.